This T cell receptor beta chain was identified during a study of blood T cell repertoires in COVID-19. In terms of age and location, participants ranged from about 18 to 100 years and lived in approximately 24 US areas. Participants' reported clinical history set cohort assignment. Germline CDR1 is SGHNT and CDR2 is YENEEA. Trimming removed 2 bases from V and 13 bases from J, with 9 bases in between. The CDR3 consists of 11 residues. Per the original data handling: Researchers report that nucleated cell counts were estimated from reference gene primer amplification. The assay was immunoSEQ multiplex PCR, and TCRdb's table has in-frame clones only and misses some. Clonal size and the V and J genes are those of that table, whereas D and trimming came from the DNA. The sample carries some 180,000 clones, around 85% recorded once.

Sequenced material: PBMCs or T cells enriched from blood (not recorded which). This clonotype was obtained from a man aged 40-49 years who had recovered from COVID-19. The rearrangement links TRBV11-3 to TRBJ2-1; TRBD1 might be the D (5 bases). The CDR3 nucleotides are TGTGCCAGCAGCTTACAGGGAAAACAGTTCTTC. As protein: CASSLQGKQFF.